Below are 11 T cell receptor beta chains sequenced from a single sample in a study of CD8 T cells in ankylosing spondylitis. Notes on the study in general: Ankylosing spondylitis blood seemed to carry a telltale TCR beta motif made of several highly homologous variants.

What these receptors recognize is not known. TCRdb reprocessed the 5' RACE reads with MiXCR, giving one entry per CDR3 protein. The sample contains hundreds of thousands of distinct CDR3 sequences, 12% of which appear only once. Sequenced material: blood, either unsorted or a sorted T cell fraction (not recorded which). These receptors came from a male donor with ankylosing spondylitis.

This clonotype showed up many times. The chain uses TRBV29-1 and TRBJ2-1; D is perhaps TRBD2 (6 bases). Germline V gene data show CDR1 as SQVTM and CDR2 as ANQGSEA. This CDR3 is built from 13 residues. Deletions cut 6 bases from V and 0 bases from J, with 9 bases between. The CDR3 spells CSVSGLSYNEQFF. The CDR3 DNA reads TGCAGCGTAAGCGGGCTCTCCTACAATGAGCAGTTCTTC.

This clonotype appeared a few times. V gene TRBV6-5 combines with J gene TRBJ2-1, with 7 bases identical to TRBD1. The CDR3 is made up of 16 amino acids. V lost 0 bases and J lost 5; bases outside the gene matches: 7. In germline, CDR1 is MNHEY, CDR2 SVGAGI. CDR3 DNA: TGTGCCAGCAGTTACTCCACCGGGACAGTTGACAATGAGCAGTTCTTC. Protein sequence: CASSYSTGTVDNEQFF.

Only a few counts were recorded for this clonotype. The CDR3 loop reads CASSQDPWAGNEKLFF. In DNA, the CDR3 is TGCGCCAGCAGCCAAGATCCCTGGGCTGGCAATGAAAAACTGTTTTTT. This chain links TRBV4-1 with TRBJ1-4; D is unresolved. V dropped 0 bases and J dropped 5 bases, with 13 bases sitting between them. The CDR3 totals 16 residues. CDR1 and CDR2 (germline): MGHRA, YSYEKL.

In its sample, this clonotype was seen a few times. The chain uses TRBV28 and TRBJ2-7; 11 bases are a match to TRBD2. Trimming took 7 bases from V and 6 from J; bases not matched to a gene: 5. This CDR3 has 13 amino acids. Germline CDR1 is MDHEN and CDR2 is SYDVKM. The CDR3 DNA reads as TGTGCCAGCAATTTGCTAGCGGGAGGCGAGCAGTACTTC. Residues: CASNLLAGGEQYF.

The genes are TRBV24-1 and TRBJ2-3, with D uncertain. Between the trimmed V and J ends, which lost 2 bases and 3 bases, there was a span of 5 bases. Germline V gene sequence: CDR1 KGHDR, CDR2 SFDVKD. There are 13 residues in the CDR3. The CDR3 bases are TGTGCCACCAGTGATTACGGGACAGATACGCAGTATTTT. Translating gives CATSDYGTDTQYF.

This clonotype has only a few counts. The chain recombines TRBV10-3 with TRBJ1-5, with a tentative D call TRBD1 (6 bases). Germline V lookup: CDR1 ENHRY, CDR2 SYGVKD. This CDR3 is 15 amino acids long. V was pared by 0 bases and J by 1 base, with 7 bases between. The CDR3 sequence is CAISESGQSNQPQHF. The CDR3 nucleotides read TGTGCCATCAGTGAGTCTGGACAGAGCAATCAGCCCCAGCATTTT.

The chain joins TRBV6-2 or TRBV6-3 to TRBJ2-5; a weak D match, TRBD2 (5 bases). Germline CDR1 is MNHEY and CDR2 is SVGEGT. Between the trimmed V and J ends, which lost 6 bases and 3 bases, there was a span of 17 bases. CDR3 length: 15 residues. The CDR3: CASSTRTEAEETQYF. CDR3 bases: TGTGCCAGCAGCACCCGGACGGAGGCAGAAGAGACCCAGTACTTC.

DNA of the CDR3: TGTGCCAGCAGCCGCCAGGTGTACACTGAAGCTTTCTTT. Amino acids: CASSRQVYTEAFF. V is TRBV6-1 and J is TRBJ1-1, with D unresolved. Per germline, CDR1 MNHNS and CDR2 SASEGT. This CDR3 is 13 amino acids long. The V end was cut by 6 bases, the J end by 3 bases, with 11 bases between.

J is TRBJ1-5 and V is TRBV7-2; D is perhaps TRBD1 (5 bases). V was cut by 0 bases and J by 8 bases, with 11 bases left in between. Germline assignment: CDR1 SGHTA and CDR2 FQGNSA. The CDR3 is 14 amino acids. CDR3 nucleotide sequence: TGTGCCAGCAGCTTAGCGGGAGGGACGGAGCCCCAGCATTTT. Its translation: CASSLAGGTEPQHF. Full variable domain (rest looked up from reference TRBV7-2 and TRBJ1-5): GAGVSQSPSNKVTEKGKDVELRCDPISGHTALYWYRQSLGQGLEFLIYFQGNSAPDKSGLPSDRFSAERTGGSVSTLTIQRTQQEDSAVYLCASSLAGGTEPQHFGDGTRLSIL.

This clonotype showed up just a few times. The chain links TRBV20-1 to TRBJ2-1; possibly TRBD2 for D (6 bases). There are 13 residues in the CDR3. V was trimmed by 3 bases and J by 5 bases, leaving 11 bases between them. CDR1 and CDR2 (germline): DFQATT, SNEGSKA (reference sequence). This chain's CDR3 is CSASGRENNEQFF. The CDR3 region has the DNA TGCAGTGCTAGCGGGAGAGAGAACAATGAGCAGTTCTTC.

The rearrangement uses TRBV28 and TRBJ2-2; D may be TRBD2 (5 bases). CDR1 and CDR2 (germline): MDHEN, SYDVKM. CDR3 length: 15 amino acids. Trimming stripped 7 bases from V and 1 base from J, with 13 bases between. CDR3 loop: CASIADSRNTGELFF. CDR3 nucleotides: TGTGCCAGCATTGCGGACTCCAGGAACACCGGGGAGCTGTTTTTT.